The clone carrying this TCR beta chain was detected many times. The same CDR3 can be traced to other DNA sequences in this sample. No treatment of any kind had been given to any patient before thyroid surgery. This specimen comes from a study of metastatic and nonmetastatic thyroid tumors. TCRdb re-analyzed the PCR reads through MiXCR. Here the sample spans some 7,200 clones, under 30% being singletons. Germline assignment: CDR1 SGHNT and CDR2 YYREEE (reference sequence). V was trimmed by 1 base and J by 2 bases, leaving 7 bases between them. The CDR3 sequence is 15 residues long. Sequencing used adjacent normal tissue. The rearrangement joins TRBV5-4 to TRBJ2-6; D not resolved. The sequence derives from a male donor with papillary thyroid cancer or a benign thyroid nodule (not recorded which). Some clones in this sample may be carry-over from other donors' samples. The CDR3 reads CASSLRQTGANVLTF. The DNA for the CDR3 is TGTGCCAGCAGCTTGAGGCAGACTGGGGCCAACGTCCTGACTTTC.